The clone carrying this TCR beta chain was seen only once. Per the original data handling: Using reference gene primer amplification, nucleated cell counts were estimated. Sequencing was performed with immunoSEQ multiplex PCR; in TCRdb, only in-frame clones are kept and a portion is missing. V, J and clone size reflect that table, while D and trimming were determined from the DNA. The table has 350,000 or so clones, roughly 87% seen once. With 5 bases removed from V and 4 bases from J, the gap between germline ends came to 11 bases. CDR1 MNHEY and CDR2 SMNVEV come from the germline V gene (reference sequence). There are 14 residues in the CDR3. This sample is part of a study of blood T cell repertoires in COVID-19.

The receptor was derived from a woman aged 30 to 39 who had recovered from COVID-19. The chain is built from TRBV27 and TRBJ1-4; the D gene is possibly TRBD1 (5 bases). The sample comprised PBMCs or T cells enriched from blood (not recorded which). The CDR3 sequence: CASSPTALNEKLFF. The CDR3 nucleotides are TGTGCCAGCAGTCCGACAGCACTTAATGAAAAACTGTTTTTT.